The 12 T cell receptor beta chains listed next were all sequenced from one sample in a study of cytomegalovirus exposure and HLA in healthy donors. Profiling relied on immunoSEQ multiplex PCR, and the TCRdb table lists in-frame clones only, not all of them. The sample carries about 120,000 clones, roughly 89% recorded once. Sequencing used PBMCs. The receptor source for this set is a woman younger than 35 in good health and CMV-seronegative.

V usage is TRBV19 and J usage is TRBJ2-2; D might be TRBD2 (6 bases). The CDR3 is made up of 14 amino acids. Trimming cost V 5 bases and J 5 bases, with 12 bases left between them. In germline, CDR1 is LNHDA, CDR2 SQIVND (reference sequence). CDR3 region: CASSFRLETGELFF. CDR3 DNA: TGTGCCAGTAGTTTCCGACTAGAAACCGGGGAGCTGTTTTTT.

The V and J genes are TRBV9 and TRBJ1-3; TRBD1 might be the D (5 bases). CDR1 and CDR2 from the germline V gene are SGDLS and YYNGEE. The CDR3 spans 12 residues. Deletions cut 7 bases from V and 3 bases from J, with 8 bases between. The CDR3 sequence: CASGQGGNTIYF. CDR3 DNA: TGTGCCAGCGGGCAGGGTGGAAACACCATATATTTT.

The rearrangement joins TRBV28 to TRBJ1-2; D remains ambiguous. Germline CDR1 MDHEN, CDR2 SYDVKM. With 7 bases removed from V and 4 bases from J, the gap between germline ends came to 22 bases. The CDR3 runs to 16 residues. CDR3 sequence (DNA): TGTGCCAGCACCCTGGGTGGCGGTCCTCCCCCCTATGGCTACACCTTC. The encoded protein is CASTLGGGPPPYGYTF.

This sequence joins TRBV5-1 and TRBJ1-6; D possibly corresponds to TRBD1 (5 bases). V was clipped by 4 bases and J by 6 bases, with 8 bases between them. Germline V gene data show CDR1 as SGHRS and CDR2 as YFSETQ. This CDR3 contains 13 residues. The CDR3 region has the DNA TGCGCCAGCAGCATTGACAGTAATTCACCCCTCCACTTT. Translating gives CASSIDSNSPLHF.

V usage is TRBV28 and J usage is TRBJ1-5; no clear D. This CDR3 comprises 16 residues. Germline V CDR1 and CDR2: MDHEN, SYDVKM. V lost 6 bases, J lost 0 bases, and 15 bases lay in between. DNA of the CDR3: TGTGCCAGCAGGCATGACTTCAAGGCTAGCAATCAGCCCCAGCATTTT. It translates to CASRHDFKASNQPQHF.

On this clone itself: Other DNA variants within this sample encode the same CDR3. The chain is built from TRBV6-5 and TRBJ2-2; D may be TRBD1 (6 bases). This CDR3 contains 13 residues. With 3 bases removed from V and 5 bases from J, the gap between germline ends came to 7 bases. Germline assignment: CDR1 MNHEY and CDR2 SVGAGI. CDR3 DNA sequence: TGTGCCAGCAGTTATAGGGGGACCGGGGAGCTGTTTTTT. Amino acids: CASSYRGTGELFF.

The J gene is TRBJ1-5, the V gene TRBV6-1, with a possible D match to TRBD1 (6 bases). The V gene's germline CDR1 is MNHNS and CDR2 SASEGT. The CDR3 is made up of 16 amino acids. Deletions cut 4 bases from V and 3 bases from J, with 16 bases between. The CDR3 loop is CASSVQSQGYNQPQHF. The CDR3 DNA is TGTGCCAGCAGTGTTCAGTCACAGGGCTACAATCAGCCCCAGCATTTT.

This clone showed up just once. This chain links TRBV27 with TRBJ2-1; 11 bases line up with TRBD2. V dropped 4 bases and J dropped 7; count of bases not matched to a gene: 6. This CDR3 contains 15 residues. Germline V gene sequence: CDR1 MNHEY, CDR2 SMNVEV (reference sequence). The CDR3 sequence: CASSWETSGRNEQFF. The DNA for the CDR3 is TGTGCCAGCAGTTGGGAAACTAGCGGGAGAAATGAGCAGTTCTTC.

The chain employs TRBV15 and TRBJ1-5, with a possible D match to TRBD1 (6 bases). V gave up 0 bases and J gave up 5 bases, with 11 bases separating them. This CDR3 comprises 15 residues. Germline values: CDR1 LNHNV, CDR2 YYDKDF (reference sequence). This CDR3 reads CATSRDLAGDQPQHF. CDR3 DNA: TGTGCCACCAGCAGAGATTTGGCAGGGGATCAGCCCCAGCATTTT.

The chain couples TRBV15 to TRBJ2-1, with 7 bases fitting TRBD1. The germline CDR1 and CDR2 sequences are LNHNV and YYDKDF (reference sequence). The CDR3 consists of 16 residues. V gave up 3 bases and J gave up 6 bases; unmatched junction bases: 11. CDR3: CATSSPTGTVINEQFF. The CDR3 DNA follows: TGTGCCACCAGCAGTCCTACCGGGACAGTTATCAATGAGCAGTTCTTC.

A note on this clone: Other nucleotide sequences from this sample produce the same CDR3. V gene TRBV29-1 combines with J gene TRBJ2-3, with D maybe TRBD2 (5 bases). The germline CDR1 and CDR2 sequences are SQVTM and ANQGSEA. Trimming took off 4 bases at V and 0 bases at J, with 5 bases between the two ends. The CDR3 consists of 12 residues. The CDR3 DNA follows: TGCAGCGTTGGGACTAGCACAGATACGCAGTATTTT. Translated: CSVGTSTDTQYF.

J is TRBJ2-1 and V is TRBV5-4; D perhaps matches TRBD2 (5 bases). Germline CDR1 is SGHNT and CDR2 is YYREEE (reference sequence). Trimming stripped 4 bases from V and 6 bases from J, with 11 bases between. The CDR3 consists of 13 residues. The CDR3 loop is CASSGGPLNEQFF. The CDR3 DNA follows: TGTGCCAGCAGCGGCGGGCCTCTCAATGAGCAGTTCTTC.